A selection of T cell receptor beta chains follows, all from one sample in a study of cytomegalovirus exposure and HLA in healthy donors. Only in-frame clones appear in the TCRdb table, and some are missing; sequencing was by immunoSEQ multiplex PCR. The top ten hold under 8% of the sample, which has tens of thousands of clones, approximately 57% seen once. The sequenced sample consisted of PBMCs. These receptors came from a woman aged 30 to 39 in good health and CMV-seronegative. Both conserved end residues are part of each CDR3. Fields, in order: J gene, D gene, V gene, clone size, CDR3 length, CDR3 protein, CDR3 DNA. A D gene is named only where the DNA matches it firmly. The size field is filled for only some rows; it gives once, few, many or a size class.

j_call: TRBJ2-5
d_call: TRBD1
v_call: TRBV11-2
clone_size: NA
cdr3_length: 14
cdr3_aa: CASSPQGQGETQYF
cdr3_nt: TGTGCCAGCAGCCCCCAGGGACAGGGAGAGACCCAGTACTTC

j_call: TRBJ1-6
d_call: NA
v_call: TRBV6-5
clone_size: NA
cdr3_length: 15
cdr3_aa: CASSYHKDSNSPLHF
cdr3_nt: TGTGCCAGCAGTTACCATAAGGACAGCAATTCACCCCTCCACTTT

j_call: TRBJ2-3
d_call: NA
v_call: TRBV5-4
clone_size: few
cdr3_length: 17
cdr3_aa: CASSLAAGSLSADTQYF
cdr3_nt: TGTGCCAGCAGCTTGGCGGCGGGGTCTCTATCGGCGGATACGCAGTATTTT

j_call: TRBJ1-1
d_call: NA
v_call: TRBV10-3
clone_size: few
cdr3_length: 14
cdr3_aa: CAISEPGGNTEAFF
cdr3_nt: TGTGCCATCAGTGAGCCCGGCGGGAACACTGAAGCTTTCTTT

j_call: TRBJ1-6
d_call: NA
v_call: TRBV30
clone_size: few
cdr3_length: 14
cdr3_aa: CAWSETGGNSPLHF
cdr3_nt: TGTGCCTGGAGTGAGACAGGAGGTAATTCACCCCTCCACTTT

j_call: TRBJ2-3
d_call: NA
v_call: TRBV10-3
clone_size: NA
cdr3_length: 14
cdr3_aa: CAINKGQNTDTQYF
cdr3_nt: TGTGCCATCAACAAGGGGCAGAACACAGATACGCAGTATTTT

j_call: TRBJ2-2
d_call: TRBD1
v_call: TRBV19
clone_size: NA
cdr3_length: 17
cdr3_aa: CASSIRGPGQGPGELFF
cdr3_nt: TGTGCCAGTAGTATAAGGGGGCCGGGACAGGGGCCCGGGGAGCTGTTTTTT

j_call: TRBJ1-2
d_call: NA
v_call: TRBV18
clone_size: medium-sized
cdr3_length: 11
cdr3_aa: CASSPGRGYTF
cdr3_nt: TGTGCCAGCTCACCAGGGCGAGGCTACACCTTC

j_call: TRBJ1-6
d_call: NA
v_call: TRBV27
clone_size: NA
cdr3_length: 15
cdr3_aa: CASSIGAGSNSPLHF
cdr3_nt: TGTGCCAGCAGTATTGGGGCAGGGTCGAATTCACCCCTCCACTTT

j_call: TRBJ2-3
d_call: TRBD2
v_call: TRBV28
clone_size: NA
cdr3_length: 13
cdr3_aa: CASGLGGTDTQYF
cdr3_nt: TGTGCCAGCGGACTAGGCGGCACAGATACGCAGTATTTT

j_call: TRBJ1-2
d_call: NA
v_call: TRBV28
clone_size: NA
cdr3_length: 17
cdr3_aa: CASSSSGSLGVRYGYTF
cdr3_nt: TGTGCCAGCAGTTCTTCAGGGTCCCTAGGGGTTAGATATGGCTACACCTTC

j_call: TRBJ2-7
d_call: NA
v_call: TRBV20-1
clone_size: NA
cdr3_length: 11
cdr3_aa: CSAKLAYEQYF
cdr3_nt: TGCAGTGCCAAGCTAGCCTACGAGCAGTACTTC

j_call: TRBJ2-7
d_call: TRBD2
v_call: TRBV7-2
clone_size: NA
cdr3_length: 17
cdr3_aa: CASSLRGLAEISYEQYF
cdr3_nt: TGTGCCAGCAGCCTCCGGGGACTAGCGGAGATCTCCTACGAGCAGTACTTC